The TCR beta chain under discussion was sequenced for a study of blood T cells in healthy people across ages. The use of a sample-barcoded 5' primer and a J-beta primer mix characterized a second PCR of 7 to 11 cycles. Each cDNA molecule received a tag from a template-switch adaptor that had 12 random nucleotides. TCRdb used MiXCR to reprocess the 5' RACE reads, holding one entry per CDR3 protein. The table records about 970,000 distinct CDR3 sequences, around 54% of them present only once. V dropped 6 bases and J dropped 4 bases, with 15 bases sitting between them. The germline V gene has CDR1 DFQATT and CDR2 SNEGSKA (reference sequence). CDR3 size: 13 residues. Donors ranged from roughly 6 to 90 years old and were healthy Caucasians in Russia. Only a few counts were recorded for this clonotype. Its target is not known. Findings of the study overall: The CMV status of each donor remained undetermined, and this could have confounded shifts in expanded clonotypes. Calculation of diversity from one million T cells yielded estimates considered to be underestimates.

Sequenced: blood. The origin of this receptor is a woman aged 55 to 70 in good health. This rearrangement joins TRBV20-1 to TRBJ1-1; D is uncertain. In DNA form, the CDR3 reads TGCAGTGCCGGAACGGCCCGTGGCACTGAAGCTTTCTTT. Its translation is CSAGTARGTEAFF.